This entry describes one T cell receptor beta chain. Its specificity is not known. The entry originates in a study of T cell responses to AZD1222 COVID-19 vaccine. The data were produced by immunoSEQ multiplex PCR, yet TCRdb's version contains in-frame clones alone and is incomplete. The profile shows some 150,000 clones, roughly 90% of them singletons. Study outcomes and limitations: There were mostly white British donors and more females than males, and clonal diversity was possibly underestimated. Just 5 or 6 AZD1222 recipients tested seropositive at baseline.

CDR3 length: 15 residues. Germline V lookup: CDR1 LGHNT, CDR2 FRNRAP. Trimming left V 2 bases short and J 4 bases short, with 14 bases between. The chain employs TRBV12-5 and TRBJ1-2; D is ambiguous. This clonotype was sampled from an adult who received the AZD1222 COVID-19 vaccine. This specimen consisted of peripheral blood, obtained 28 days after the second AZD1222 dose. The CDR3 is CASGLSGAPPYGYTF. CDR3 DNA: TGTGCTAGTGGTTTGTCAGGCGCACCTCCCTATGGCTACACCTTC.